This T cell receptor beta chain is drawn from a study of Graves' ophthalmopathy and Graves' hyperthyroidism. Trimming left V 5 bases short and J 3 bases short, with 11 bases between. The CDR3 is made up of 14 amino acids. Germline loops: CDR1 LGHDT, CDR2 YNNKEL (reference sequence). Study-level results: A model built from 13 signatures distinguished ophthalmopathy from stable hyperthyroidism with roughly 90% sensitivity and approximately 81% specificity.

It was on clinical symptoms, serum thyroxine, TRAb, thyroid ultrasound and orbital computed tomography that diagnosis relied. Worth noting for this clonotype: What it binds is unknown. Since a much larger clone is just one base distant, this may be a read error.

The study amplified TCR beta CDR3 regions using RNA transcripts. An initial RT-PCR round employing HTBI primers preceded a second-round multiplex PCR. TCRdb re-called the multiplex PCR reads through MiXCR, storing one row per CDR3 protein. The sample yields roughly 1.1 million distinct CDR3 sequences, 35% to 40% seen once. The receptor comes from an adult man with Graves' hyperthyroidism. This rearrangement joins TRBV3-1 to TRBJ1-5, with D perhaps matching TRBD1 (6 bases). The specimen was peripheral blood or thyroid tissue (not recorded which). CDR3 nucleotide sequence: TGTGCCAGCAGCTTCGAGGGGGTCAATCAGCCCCAGCATTTT. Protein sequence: CASSFEGVNQPQHF.